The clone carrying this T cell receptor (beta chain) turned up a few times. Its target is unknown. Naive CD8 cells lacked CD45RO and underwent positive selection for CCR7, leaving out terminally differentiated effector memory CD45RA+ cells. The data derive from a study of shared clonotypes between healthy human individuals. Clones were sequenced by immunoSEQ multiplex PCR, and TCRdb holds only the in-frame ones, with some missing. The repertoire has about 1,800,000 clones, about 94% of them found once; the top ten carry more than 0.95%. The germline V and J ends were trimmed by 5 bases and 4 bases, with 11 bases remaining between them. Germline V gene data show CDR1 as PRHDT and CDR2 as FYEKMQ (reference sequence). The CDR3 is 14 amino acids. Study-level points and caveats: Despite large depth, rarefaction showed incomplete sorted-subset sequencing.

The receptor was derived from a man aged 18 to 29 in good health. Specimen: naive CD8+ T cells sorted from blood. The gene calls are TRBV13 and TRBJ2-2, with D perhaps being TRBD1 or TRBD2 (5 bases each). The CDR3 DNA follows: TGTGCCAGCAGCCCGGGACCACCCACCGGGGAGCTGTTTTTT. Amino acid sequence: CASSPGPPTGELFF.